These T cell receptor beta chains were read from a single sample in a study of identical twins. Each CDR3 protein is one row after TCRdb ran MiXCR on the 5' RACE reads. The table includes a few hundred thousand distinct CDR3 sequences, 9% to 10% detected once. Sequencing was performed on naive T cells sorted from blood. The receptor source for this set is a woman aged 45-65 years in good health. The CDR3 runs from the conserved cysteine through the conserved F or W. A D gene is named only where the DNA matches it firmly. Size values are once, few and many counts, or a class for expanded clones, and some rows have none.

d_gene	v_gene	abundance	j_gene	CDR3aa	CDR3nt
-	TRBV4-1	-	TRBJ2-3	CASSRIEDTQYF	TGCGCCAGCAGCCGGATCGAGGATACGCAGTATTTT
TRBD2	TRBV12-3/TRBV12-4	many	TRBJ2-5	CASSASGRTRTQYF	TGTGCCAGCAGTGCTAGCGGGAGAACGCGGACCCAGTACTTC
TRBD1	TRBV18	-	TRBJ1-1	CASSQGARDTEAFF	TGTGCCAGCTCACAGGGGGCGAGGGACACTGAAGCTTTCTTT
-	TRBV4-1	-	TRBJ2-1	CASSQEDVDGPDNEQFF	TGCGCCAGCAGCCAAGAAGACGTCGATGGCCCGGACAATGAGCAGTTCTTC
-	TRBV5-1	many	TRBJ2-3	CASSLAGATDTQYF	TGCGCCAGCAGCTTGGCAGGGGCCACAGATACGCAGTATTTT
TRBD2	TRBV20-1	few	TRBJ2-4	CSVRRSGRAKNIQYF	TGCAGTGTCAGGAGGAGCGGGAGAGCCAAAAACATTCAGTACTTC
-	TRBV3-1	-	TRBJ2-3	CASSQEGRGDTQYF	TGTGCCAGCAGCCAAGAAGGGCGAGGAGATACGCAGTATTTT
-	TRBV29-1	few	TRBJ2-2	CSVSLGPANTGELFF	TGCAGCGTTTCTCTTGGGCCAGCGAACACCGGGGAGCTGTTTTTT
TRBD2	TRBV20-1	many	TRBJ2-1	CSARASGSSYNEQFF	TGCAGTGCTAGAGCTAGCGGGAGCTCCTACAATGAGCAGTTCTTC
TRBD2	TRBV4-1	few	TRBJ2-2	CASSQDPLAGVYTGELFF	TGCGCCAGCAGCCAAGATCCACTAGCGGGAGTGTACACCGGGGAGCTGTTTTTT
-	TRBV6-6	few	TRBJ2-5	CASIQAGETQYF	TGTGCCAGCATCCAGGCGGGGGAGACCCAGTACTTC
-	TRBV5-1	few	TRBJ2-2	CASSFPAQGGGGELFF	TGCGCCAGCAGCTTTCCCGCCCAGGGGGGCGGCGGGGAGCTGTTTTTT
-	TRBV12-3/TRBV12-4	-	TRBJ2-1	CASSRGNSYNEQFF	TGTGCCAGCTCTCGCGGGAATTCCTACAATGAGCAGTTCTTC
-	TRBV5-6	-	TRBJ2-1	CASSFEGLGVGNEQFF	TGTGCCAGCAGCTTTGAGGGCCTTGGGGTGGGGAATGAGCAGTTCTTC
-	TRBV12-3/TRBV12-4	many	TRBJ2-3	CASSSPLRDQGRTDTQYF	TGTGCCAGCAGTTCCCCACTCCGGGACCAAGGACGCACAGATACGCAGTATTTT
TRBD1	TRBV7-9	many	TRBJ2-3	CASSPQWARGNSTDTQYF	TGTGCCAGCAGCCCTCAATGGGCCAGGGGGAATAGCACAGATACGCAGTATTTT
-	TRBV5-1	few	TRBJ2-7	CASSLPESYEQYF	TGCGCCAGCAGCTTGCCGGAAAGCTACGAGCAGTACTTC
-	TRBV13	few	TRBJ2-7	CASSSGHRAYEQYF	TGTGCCAGCAGCTCGGGACACCGCGCCTACGAGCAGTACTTC
TRBD2	TRBV5-1	many	TRBJ2-7	CASSLVRGDEQYF	TGCGCCAGCAGCTTGGTGCGGGGGGACGAGCAGTACTTC
-	TRBV6-4	-	TRBJ2-1	CASSRELSNNEQFF	TGTGCCAGCAGCAGAGAGTTAAGTAACAATGAGCAGTTCTTC
-	TRBV7-9	-	TRBJ2-1	CASSYLQGASGRLGNEQFF	TGTGCCAGCAGCTACCTACAGGGGGCAAGCGGGAGGCTTGGGAATGAGCAGTTCTTC
-	TRBV12-3/TRBV12-4	-	TRBJ2-5	CASSSETEDLQETQYF	TGTGCCAGCAGTTCCGAGACAGAAGACTTGCAAGAGACCCAGTACTTC
-	TRBV6-2/TRBV6-3	-	TRBJ1-2	CASSYGLAAQKANYGYTF	TGTGCCAGCAGTTACGGTTTGGCGGCCCAAAAAGCTAACTATGGCTACACCTTC
-	TRBV12-3/TRBV12-4	many	TRBJ2-2	CASSRIEGAYTGELFF	TGTGCCAGCAGCCGGATCGAGGGTGCCTACACCGGGGAGCTGTTTTTT
-	TRBV5-1	-	TRBJ2-5	CASSLRDQTGTQYF	TGCGCCAGCAGCCTCCGGGACCAAACGGGGACCCAGTACTTC
-	TRBV18	few	TRBJ2-1	CASSPEGNEQFF	TGTGCCAGCTCACCGGAGGGAAATGAGCAGTTCTTC
-	TRBV7-9	many	TRBJ1-2	CASSLPGGGYTF	TGTGCCAGCAGCTTACCCGGGGGGGGCTACACCTTC
-	TRBV18	-	TRBJ1-3	CASSRGEVTGNTIYF	TGTGCCAGCTCACGGGGTGAGGTCACTGGAAACACCATATATTTT
TRBD2	TRBV7-2	many	TRBJ2-7	CASSPPSGRVSYEQYF	TGTGCCAGCAGCCCCCCAAGCGGGAGGGTCTCCTACGAGCAGTACTTC
-	TRBV27	-	TRBJ2-6	CASSLYNSNVLTF	TGTGCCAGCAGTTTATACAACTCCAACGTCCTGACTTTC
-	TRBV6-5	-	TRBJ1-3	CASRGGNTIYF	TGTGCCAGCAGGGGTGGAAACACCATATATTTT
TRBD2	TRBV20-1	many	TRBJ2-1	CSARVPGLAGASYNEQFF	TGCAGTGCTAGAGTACCGGGACTAGCGGGAGCATCCTACAATGAGCAGTTCTTC
TRBD1	TRBV5-1	many	TRBJ1-4	CASSPDRIREKLFF	TGCGCCAGCAGCCCGGACAGGATAAGGGAAAAACTGTTTTTT
-	TRBV12-3/TRBV12-4	-	TRBJ2-3	CASTLSGGRRAPDTQYF	TGTGCCAGCACCCTAAGCGGTGGGCGTAGGGCCCCAGATACGCAGTATTTT
-	TRBV27	many	TRBJ2-4	CASSTRGLGNIQYF	TGTGCCAGCAGTACCAGGGGCTTGGGAAACATTCAGTACTTC
-	TRBV28	many	TRBJ2-1	CASSFGDAQFF	TGTGCCAGCAGTTTCGGGGATGCGCAGTTCTTC
TRBD2	TRBV5-1	-	TRBJ2-1	CASSTTVAGGSHEQFF	TGCGCCAGCAGCACAACGGTAGCGGGAGGGAGTCATGAGCAGTTCTTC
-	TRBV27	few	TRBJ2-2	CASSEVPLANTGELFF	TGTGCCAGCAGTGAGGTCCCACTCGCGAACACCGGGGAGCTGTTTTTT
-	TRBV20-1	few	TRBJ2-1	CSAIARGSYNEQFF	TGCAGTGCTATAGCCCGGGGCTCCTACAATGAGCAGTTCTTC
-	TRBV20-1	few	TRBJ2-2	CSAREVGISNTGELFF	TGCAGTGCTAGAGAGGTTGGGATTTCGAACACCGGGGAGCTGTTTTTT
-	TRBV10-3	-	TRBJ2-3	CAITGGTDTQYF	TGTGCCATCACTGGGGGAACAGATACGCAGTATTTT
TRBD2	TRBV5-1	many	TRBJ2-1	CASSLAAGLYNEQFF	TGCGCCAGCAGCTTGGCCGCGGGACTATACAATGAGCAGTTCTTC
-	TRBV2	few	TRBJ2-1	CASRADGYNEQFF	TGTGCCAGCAGGGCCGACGGCTACAATGAGCAGTTCTTC
-	TRBV15	few	TRBJ2-1	CATSRARSGPSYNEQFF	TGTGCCACCAGCAGGGCCCGTAGTGGCCCATCCTACAATGAGCAGTTCTTC
-	TRBV28	many	TRBJ1-3	CASAGVGLGGNTIYF	TGTGCCTCTGCGGGGGTAGGACTTGGAGGAAACACCATATATTTT
-	TRBV12-3/TRBV12-4	few	TRBJ2-2	CASSLGLQQAGELFF	TGTGCCAGCAGTTTGGGACTTCAACAGGCCGGGGAGCTGTTTTTT
-	TRBV5-1	few	TRBJ2-5	CASSQEEGETQYF	TGCGCCAGCAGCCAAGAAGAAGGAGAGACCCAGTACTTC
-	TRBV21-1	many	TRBJ2-3	CASSDRGMARTDTQYF	TGTGCCAGCAGCGACAGGGGGATGGCTCGCACAGATACGCAGTATTTT
-	TRBV7-9	many	TRBJ2-5	CASSLVPDWETQYF	TGTGCCAGCAGCTTAGTTCCAGACTGGGAGACCCAGTACTTC
TRBD1	TRBV29-1	many	TRBJ1-1	CSVTGTGLNTEAFF	TGCAGCGTCACCGGGACAGGGCTGAACACTGAAGCTTTCTTT
-	TRBV9	few	TRBJ2-1	CASSVGGLDEQFF	TGTGCCAGCAGCGTTGGGGGGTTAGATGAGCAGTTCTTC
TRBD2	TRBV6-2/TRBV6-3	few	TRBJ2-1	CASSPLAGGAYNEQFF	TGTGCCAGCAGTCCCCTAGCGGGAGGGGCCTACAATGAGCAGTTCTTC
TRBD1	TRBV5-1	-	TRBJ2-7	CASSLVMGQDYTSGSF	TGCGCCAGCAGCTTGGTGATGGGACAGGATTATACGAGCGGAAGCTTC
TRBD1	TRBV4-2	-	TRBJ2-7	CASSLTGTGHYEQYF	TGTGCCAGCAGCCTCACAGGGACAGGGCACTACGAGCAGTACTTC
-	TRBV5-1	few	TRBJ1-2	CASSLGIGDYGYTF	TGCGCCAGCAGCTTGGGTATAGGCGACTATGGCTACACCTTC
-	TRBV20-1	many	TRBJ2-1	CSARFQVPNEQFF	TGCAGTGCTAGATTCCAGGTCCCCAATGAGCAGTTCTTC
TRBD2	TRBV7-9	few	TRBJ2-3	CANIAGADTQYF	TGTGCCAACATAGCGGGAGCAGATACGCAGTATTTT
TRBD2	TRBV7-8	-	TRBJ2-2	CASSGIAGGFTGELFF	TGTGCCAGCAGCGGTATAGCGGGAGGGTTCACCGGGGAGCTGTTTTTT
-	TRBV6-6	many	TRBJ2-2	CAGQNLNTGELFF	TGTGCCGGACAGAATTTGAACACCGGGGAGCTGTTTTTT